This T cell receptor (beta chain) was sequenced for a study of radiotherapy plus CTLA-4 blockade in lung cancer. Study outcomes and limitations: Response, reportedly, was best predicted by interferon-beta along with early blood T cell clone dynamics.

Germline assignment: CDR1 MDHEN and CDR2 SYDVKM. The CDR3 runs 12 residues. The V gene lost 4 bases and the J gene lost 7 bases, with 10 bases spanning the gap. Clones were read by immunoSEQ multiplex PCR, and TCRdb kept only the in-frame ones, dropping some. The sample records tens of thousands of clones, about 88% being singletons. Worth noting for this clone: The target antigen is unknown.

This sequence originates from a human donor with non-small cell lung cancer whose response to radiotherapy plus ipilimumab could not be evaluated. The starting material was peripheral blood, obtained from a patient treated with radiotherapy plus ipilimumab. The chain has TRBV28 and TRBJ2-5; D remains unclear. The CDR3 reads CASSSGPRTQYF. CDR3 DNA: TGTGCCAGCAGTTCAGGTCCCCGGACCCAGTACTTC.